The present TCR beta chain was sequenced within a study of beta chain features in type 1 diabetes. Germline assignment: CDR1 SGHTA and CDR2 FQGNSA. The CDR3 has 13 amino acids. Trimming removed 7 bases from V and 9 bases from J, with 17 bases in between. Study-wide results and caveats: TCRB CDR3s from Type 1 diabetes patients were moderately but significantly shorter in all four CD4+ subsets. When cDNA is sequenced, cells with high TCR expression could be over-represented.

As concerns this clone: Its matching antigen is unknown.

Sequencing targeted expressed TCRB transcripts, as all isolated RNA had been reverse transcribed. TCRdb's table, derived via immunoSEQ multiplex PCR, lists solely in-frame clones and lacks some. Of under 200,000 clones in the sample, about 9% were seen once. Material for sequencing was central memory CD4+ T cells from blood. This TCR came from a woman between 18 and 29 years old with type 1 diabetes. The rearrangement uses TRBV7-2 and TRBJ2-3, with D possibly matching TRBD2 (5 bases). The chain's CDR3 is CASISTSGSTQYF. The CDR3 DNA reads TGTGCCAGCATCTCCACGTCGGGGTCAACGCAGTATTTT. Filled out from reference TRBV7-2 and TRBJ2-3, the complete variable domain reads GAGVSQSPSNKVTEKGKDVELRCDPISGHTALYWYRQSLGQGLEFLIYFQGNSAPDKSGLPSDRFSAERTGGSVSTLTIQRTQQEDSAVYLCASISTSGSTQYFGPGTRLTVL.